One sample yielded the 8 T cell receptor beta chains listed below, sequenced in a study of neurological immune-mediated disorders. MiXCR was run by TCRdb on the 5' RACE reads, yielding one entry per CDR3 protein. The sample holds under 11,000 distinct CDR3 sequences, approximately 24% seen once. Sequenced sample: CD8+ T cells from blood. The source of these receptors is a woman between 40 and 55 years old with multiple sclerosis.

V usage is TRBV5-1 and J usage is TRBJ2-5; TRBD1 matches 9 bases. CDR1 and CDR2 (germline): SGHRS, YFSETQ. The V segment lost 4 bases and the J segment 4 bases; nucleotides outside the gene matches: 11. This CDR3 has 16 amino acids. The CDR3 coding sequence is TGCGCCAGCAGCCCACGGCCCCCGGACAGGGGAGAGACCCAGTACTTC. It codes for CASSPRPPDRGETQYF. Full variable domain (rest looked up from reference TRBV5-1 and TRBJ2-5): KAGVTQTPRYLIKTRGQQVTLSCSPISGHRSVSWYQQTPGQGLQFLFEYFSETQRNKGNFPGRFSGRQFSNSRSEMNVSTLELGDSALYLCASSPRPPDRGETQYFGPGTRLLVL.

The CDR3 nucleotides are TGTGCCAGCAGCCGTGGCCGGGGGAGCACCGGGGAGCTGTTTTTT. Amino acid sequence: CASSRGRGSTGELFF. The V and J genes are TRBV7-9 and TRBJ2-2, with D maybe TRBD2 (6 bases). Deletions cut 5 bases from V and 4 bases from J, with 14 bases between. This CDR3 is 15 amino acids long. Germline lookup yields CDR1 SEHNR and CDR2 FQNEAQ (reference sequence).

By share of the sample, this clonotype is medium-sized. The rearrangement uses TRBV9 and TRBJ1-2; D gene uncertain. V gave up 4 bases and J gave up 1 base, with 14 bases separating them. There are 15 residues in the CDR3. The germline CDR1 and CDR2 sequences are SGDLS and YYNGEE. CDR3 DNA: TGTGCCAGCAGCTTCTCGGACCGGTATAACTATGGCTACACCTTC. Amino acids: CASSFSDRYNYGYTF.

This clonotype was detected many times. CDR3 protein: CASSQVAMNTEAFF. The CDR3 nucleotides are TGCGCCAGCAGCCAAGTTGCGATGAACACTGAAGCTTTCTTT. This chain joins TRBV4-1 and TRBJ1-1; D call uncertain. The ends were cut back, 1 base at V and 0 bases at J, with 6 bases in the middle. This CDR3 has 14 residues. Per the germline V gene, CDR1 is MGHRA and CDR2 is YSYEKL.

The chain uses TRBV5-1 and TRBJ1-1; TRBD1 matches 9 bases. In germline, CDR1 is SGHRS, CDR2 YFSETQ. The length of the CDR3 is 16 residues. J was trimmed by 1 base and V by 4 bases; bases with no gene match: 8. In nucleotides, the CDR3 is TGCGCCAGCAGCGTAGACAGGGGGTACAAGAACACTGAAGCTTTCTTT. It is translated as CASSVDRGYKNTEAFF.

This clonotype occurred many times. V usage is TRBV7-9 and J usage is TRBJ2-1, with D tentatively TRBD2 (7 bases). Germline V lookup: CDR1 SEHNR, CDR2 FQNEAQ (reference sequence). This CDR3 is built from 15 residues. V was clipped by 5 bases and J by 6 bases, with 17 bases between them. CDR3 coding DNA: TGTGCCAGCAGCCTAACCGGGGGGCCCCGCAATGAGCAGTTCTTC. It codes for CASSLTGGPRNEQFF.

This clonotype was observed once. V gene TRBV5-1 combines with J gene TRBJ1-4, with 7 bases fitting TRBD1. The V segment lost 0 bases and the J segment 8 bases; nucleotides outside the gene matches: 4. The germline V gene has CDR1 SGHRS and CDR2 YFSETQ. The CDR3 is 14 residues long. The CDR3, as DNA: TGCGCCAGCAGCTTGGGGGACAGAGGGGAAAAACTGTTTTTT. Translation gives CASSLGDRGEKLFF.

This clonotype was picked up many times. The chain uses TRBV15 and TRBJ1-5; perhaps TRBD1 as D (5 bases). Per the germline V gene, CDR1 is LNHNV and CDR2 is YYDKDF (reference sequence). V dropped 3 bases and J dropped 4 bases, with 13 bases sitting between them. There are 15 residues in the CDR3. CDR3 protein: CATSRLYRPNQPQHF. CDR3 sequence (DNA): TGTGCCACCAGCAGGTTATACAGGCCTAATCAGCCCCAGCATTTT.